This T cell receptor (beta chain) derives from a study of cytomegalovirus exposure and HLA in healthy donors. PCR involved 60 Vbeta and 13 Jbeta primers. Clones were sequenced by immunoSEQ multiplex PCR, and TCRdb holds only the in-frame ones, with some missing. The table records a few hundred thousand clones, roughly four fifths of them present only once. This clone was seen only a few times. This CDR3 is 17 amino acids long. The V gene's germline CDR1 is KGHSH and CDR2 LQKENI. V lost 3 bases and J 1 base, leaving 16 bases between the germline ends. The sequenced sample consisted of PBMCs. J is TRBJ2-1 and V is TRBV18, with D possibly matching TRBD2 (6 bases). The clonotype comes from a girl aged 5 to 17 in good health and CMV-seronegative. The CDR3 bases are TGTGCCAGCTCACCGGGTTATAGCGGTCGATCCTACAATGAGCAGTTCTTC. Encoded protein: CASSPGYSGRSYNEQFF. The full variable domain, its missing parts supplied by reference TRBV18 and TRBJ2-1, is NAGVMQNPRHLVRRRGQEARLRCSPMKGHSHVYWYRQLPEEGLKFMVYLQKENIIDESGMPKERFSAEFPKEGPSILRIQQVVRGDSAAYFCASSPGYSGRSYNEQFFGPGTRLTVL.